Listed here is a single TCR beta chain. The repertoire was sequenced with immunoSEQ multiplex PCR; TCRdb's copy has only in-frame clones and lacks some. This sample has about 44,000 clones, with around 90% found just once. This sample was included in a study of PD-L1 blockade in urothelial cancer. The time point here: peripheral blood 6 weeks after treatment start. Germline lookup yields CDR1 KGHSH and CDR2 LQKENI. The V and J ends lost 3 bases and 4 bases respectively, with 9 bases between them. The CDR3 consists of 13 residues. The source of this sequence is a man in his 70s with urothelial cancer. Material: PBMCs, obtained around atezolizumab (anti-PD-L1) treatment. The gene calls are TRBV18 and TRBJ2-5; tentative D call: TRBD2 (6 bases). CDR3 in DNA: TGTGCCAGCTCACCTCAGGGACTAGAGACCCAGTACTTC. It encodes CASSPQGLETQYF.